Listed below are T cell receptor beta chains from one sample, sequenced in a study of T-cell memory formation after mild COVID-19. TCRdb re-analysed the 5' RACE reads in MiXCR, keeping a single row per CDR3 protein. The table lists 550,000 to 700,000 distinct CDR3 sequences, roughly 17% of them singletons. Sequenced input: PBMCs or a T cell subset sorted from them (not recorded which). Receptors originate from an adult woman who had mild COVID-19 (a few samples of this study predate the infection). Cell type and time point are not known. CDR3s include the opening cysteine and the closing phenylalanine or tryptophan. The D gene is left open where the match is weak. A row's size may be missing; if present it is once, few, many or a size class.

j_gene: TRBJ2-5
v_gene: TRBV20-1
abundance: -
d_gene: TRBD2
CDR3nt: TGCAGTGCTAGAGATCGCGGGAGTGAGACCCAGTACTTC
CDR3aa: CSARDRGSETQYF

j_gene: TRBJ2-1
v_gene: TRBV6-5
abundance: few
d_gene: -
CDR3nt: TGTGCCAGCAGCCCTAATAGGGGGGTGCAGTTCTTC
CDR3aa: CASSPNRGVQFF

j_gene: TRBJ2-1
v_gene: TRBV7-9
abundance: -
d_gene: -
CDR3nt: TGTGCCAGCAGCCCCCCCCTAGGACGACATCCCTCGGATGAGCAGTTCTTC
CDR3aa: CASSPPLGRHPSDEQFF

j_gene: TRBJ1-2
v_gene: TRBV7-9
abundance: few
d_gene: TRBD1
CDR3nt: TGTGCCAGCAGCTCCTTGACAGGGACGGATGGCTACACCTTC
CDR3aa: CASSSLTGTDGYTF

j_gene: TRBJ2-5
v_gene: TRBV7-7
abundance: -
d_gene: TRBD1
CDR3nt: TGTGCTAGCAGTTTTGACAGGGGAGAGACCCAGTACTTC
CDR3aa: CASSFDRGETQYF

j_gene: TRBJ1-2
v_gene: TRBV30
abundance: -
d_gene: TRBD1
CDR3nt: TGTGCCTGGAGTCCCGGACAGGGTTTTAATGGCTACACCTTC
CDR3aa: CAWSPGQGFNGYTF

j_gene: TRBJ1-3
v_gene: TRBV28
abundance: few
d_gene: -
CDR3nt: TGTGCCAGCAGTCACAAATCCGGGTGGCTGAGCTCTGGAAACACCATATATTTT
CDR3aa: CASSHKSGWLSSGNTIYF

j_gene: TRBJ2-7
v_gene: TRBV30
abundance: few
d_gene: TRBD2
CDR3nt: TGTGCCTGGAACGCGGGACTAGTTCTTGGGGCTAGGTCCTACGAGCAGTACTTC
CDR3aa: CAWNAGLVLGARSYEQYF

j_gene: TRBJ2-7
v_gene: TRBV5-1
abundance: -
d_gene: -
CDR3nt: TGCGCCATCAGCCTGAGGGGGGAGGGCTACGAGCAGTACTTC
CDR3aa: CAISLRGEGYEQYF

j_gene: TRBJ1-2
v_gene: TRBV4-1
abundance: few
d_gene: -
CDR3nt: TGCGCCAGCAGCCAAGTGTCAGTTTCCCCTCAGGACTATGGCTACACCTTC
CDR3aa: CASSQVSVSPQDYGYTF

j_gene: TRBJ1-2
v_gene: TRBV6-6
abundance: few
d_gene: TRBD1
CDR3nt: TGTGCCAGCACCTATAGACAGGGGGCTAACTATGGCTACACCTTC
CDR3aa: CASTYRQGANYGYTF

j_gene: TRBJ1-3
v_gene: TRBV12-3/TRBV12-4
abundance: few
d_gene: TRBD1
CDR3nt: TGTGCCAGCAGGCCGGGACAGGGGTTCTCGAACACCATATATTTT
CDR3aa: CASRPGQGFSNTIYF

j_gene: TRBJ1-1
v_gene: TRBV7-6
abundance: few
d_gene: TRBD1
CDR3nt: TGTGCCAGCACAAAAGCGACAGGGAATTCTGAAGCTTTCTTT
CDR3aa: CASTKATGNSEAFF

j_gene: TRBJ2-4
v_gene: TRBV7-3
abundance: few
d_gene: -
CDR3nt: TGTGCCAGCAGCTTACCCCGGACAGCCAGTTTCAAAAACATTCAGTACTTC
CDR3aa: CASSLPRTASFKNIQYF

j_gene: TRBJ1-3
v_gene: TRBV12-3/TRBV12-4
abundance: few
d_gene: -
CDR3nt: TGTGCCAGCAGTTCAAAGGGCTCTGGAAACACCATATATTTT
CDR3aa: CASSSKGSGNTIYF

j_gene: TRBJ2-7
v_gene: TRBV7-8
abundance: -
d_gene: -
CDR3nt: TGTGCCAGCAGCCCTCGACGGGTTAGCTCCTACGAGCAGTACTTC
CDR3aa: CASSPRRVSSYEQYF

j_gene: TRBJ2-3
v_gene: TRBV5-1
abundance: few
d_gene: -
CDR3nt: TGCGCCAGCAGCTCGGACTACTTACGACCACTTACATCCACAGATACGCAGTATTTT
CDR3aa: CASSSDYLRPLTSTDTQYF

j_gene: TRBJ2-7
v_gene: TRBV7-9
abundance: -
d_gene: -
CDR3nt: TGTGCCAGCAGCTTATCCCCGAAAGAGCAGTACTTC
CDR3aa: CASSLSPKEQYF

j_gene: TRBJ1-1
v_gene: TRBV12-3/TRBV12-4
abundance: few
d_gene: -
CDR3nt: TGTGCCAGCAGCCACGACCGGGGCAGACCCTCGAACACTGAAGCTTTCTTT
CDR3aa: CASSHDRGRPSNTEAFF

j_gene: TRBJ1-3
v_gene: TRBV11-1
abundance: -
d_gene: -
CDR3nt: TGTGCCAGCAGCCCCACCGGGTGGCCCTCTGGAAACACCATATATTTT
CDR3aa: CASSPTGWPSGNTIYF

j_gene: TRBJ2-3
v_gene: TRBV19
abundance: -
d_gene: TRBD2
CDR3nt: TGTGCCAGTAGTATCGCCCTAGCGGGGGGGCGTGATACGCAGTATTTT
CDR3aa: CASSIALAGGRDTQYF

j_gene: TRBJ2-3
v_gene: TRBV29-1
abundance: few
d_gene: TRBD2
CDR3nt: TGCAGCGTGGCCGAGGGGACTAGCGGTTCCACAGATACGCAGTATTTT
CDR3aa: CSVAEGTSGSTDTQYF

j_gene: TRBJ1-2
v_gene: TRBV24-1
abundance: -
d_gene: TRBD1
CDR3nt: TGTGCCACCAGTGAGGCCGGACAGGGGCGAGGCTACACCTTC
CDR3aa: CATSEAGQGRGYTF

j_gene: TRBJ1-6
v_gene: TRBV12-3/TRBV12-4
abundance: -
d_gene: -
CDR3nt: TGTGCCAGCAGTTTAGAGGAAGAATCACCCCTCCACTTT
CDR3aa: CASSLEEESPLHF

j_gene: TRBJ1-5
v_gene: TRBV20-1
abundance: -
d_gene: -
CDR3nt: TGCAGTGCTAGAGCACAATCGACAGGAGGCAATCAGCCCCAGCATTTT
CDR3aa: CSARAQSTGGNQPQHF

j_gene: TRBJ1-5
v_gene: TRBV12-3/TRBV12-4
abundance: -
d_gene: -
CDR3nt: TGTGCCAGCAGCTTCGACAGGTTCAATCAGCCCCAGCATTTT
CDR3aa: CASSFDRFNQPQHF

j_gene: TRBJ2-5
v_gene: TRBV5-1
abundance: few
d_gene: -
CDR3nt: TGCGCCAGCAGCAGCTATAGCGGAGAGACCCAGTACTTC
CDR3aa: CASSSYSGETQYF

j_gene: TRBJ1-5
v_gene: TRBV7-6
abundance: -
d_gene: -
CDR3nt: TGTGCCAGCAGCCAGAACAGGGAACAGCCCCAGCATTTT
CDR3aa: CASSQNREQPQHF

j_gene: TRBJ1-1
v_gene: TRBV5-1
abundance: -
d_gene: -
CDR3nt: TGCGCCAGCAGCCTGGGAGGGCCTGAAGCTTTCTTT
CDR3aa: CASSLGGPEAFF

j_gene: TRBJ1-5
v_gene: TRBV6-5
abundance: once
d_gene: -
CDR3nt: TGTGCCAGCAGTCCCCTAAGGCGGGTTAGCAATCAGCCCCAGCATTTT
CDR3aa: CASSPLRRVSNQPQHF

j_gene: TRBJ2-7
v_gene: TRBV6-1
abundance: few
d_gene: -
CDR3nt: TGTGCCAGCAGTGAATGGGTCAGGAGTTCCTACGAGCAGTACTTC
CDR3aa: CASSEWVRSSYEQYF

j_gene: TRBJ2-3
v_gene: TRBV6-6
abundance: -
d_gene: -
CDR3nt: TGTGCCAGTTCGAGGTTGGCTGACACAGATACGCAGTATTTT
CDR3aa: CASSRLADTDTQYF

j_gene: TRBJ1-5
v_gene: TRBV7-9
abundance: once
d_gene: -
CDR3nt: TGTGCCAGCAGCTTAGGGATGGACAGAGATCAGCCCCAGCATTTT
CDR3aa: CASSLGMDRDQPQHF

j_gene: TRBJ1-1
v_gene: TRBV7-9
abundance: many
d_gene: -
CDR3nt: TGTGCCAGCAGCTTTGGCAGGAGTGAAGCTTTCTTT
CDR3aa: CASSFGRSEAFF

j_gene: TRBJ1-5
v_gene: TRBV19
abundance: -
d_gene: -
CDR3nt: TGTGCCAGTAGTACTGGGCGAGCAAGCAATCAGCCCCAGCATTTT
CDR3aa: CASSTGRASNQPQHF

j_gene: TRBJ2-1
v_gene: TRBV29-1
abundance: -
d_gene: -
CDR3nt: TGCAGCGTGGTTGCCGTCGGTGAGCAGTTCTTC
CDR3aa: CSVVAVGEQFF

j_gene: TRBJ2-7
v_gene: TRBV7-2
abundance: many
d_gene: -
CDR3nt: TGTGCCAGCAGCTTAGAGGCCAGGGGTTTCTACGAGCAGTACTTC
CDR3aa: CASSLEARGFYEQYF

j_gene: TRBJ2-1
v_gene: TRBV5-1
abundance: many
d_gene: TRBD1
CDR3nt: TGCGCCAGCAGCTCGTCCGGGACAGATTACAATGAGCAGTTCTTC
CDR3aa: CASSSSGTDYNEQFF

j_gene: TRBJ2-1
v_gene: TRBV24-1
abundance: few
d_gene: TRBD2
CDR3nt: TGTGCCACCAGTGACACGGGACTAGCGGGATTGAGCTCCTACAATGAGCAGTTCTTC
CDR3aa: CATSDTGLAGLSSYNEQFF

j_gene: TRBJ2-1
v_gene: TRBV4-2
abundance: -
d_gene: TRBD2
CDR3nt: TGTGCCAGCAGCCAAGATTTGGGCGGGGGGTACAATGAGCAGTTCTTC
CDR3aa: CASSQDLGGGYNEQFF

j_gene: TRBJ2-3
v_gene: TRBV29-1
abundance: -
d_gene: -
CDR3nt: TGCAGCGCCGGGCTGAGCACAGATACGCAGTATTTT
CDR3aa: CSAGLSTDTQYF

j_gene: TRBJ1-2
v_gene: TRBV20-1
abundance: -
d_gene: TRBD1
CDR3nt: TGCAGTGCTAGAGACCCCGGGACAGGATTTGGCTACACCTTC
CDR3aa: CSARDPGTGFGYTF

j_gene: TRBJ1-1
v_gene: TRBV12-3/TRBV12-4
abundance: -
d_gene: TRBD1
CDR3nt: TGTGCCAGCAGGGGACAGGGATACACTGAAGCTTTCTTT
CDR3aa: CASRGQGYTEAFF

j_gene: TRBJ2-1
v_gene: TRBV6-1
abundance: few
d_gene: TRBD2
CDR3nt: TGTGCCAGCATGCGAGCGGGGGGCGAAGAGCAGTTCTTC
CDR3aa: CASMRAGGEEQFF

j_gene: TRBJ2-7
v_gene: TRBV10-3
abundance: few
d_gene: -
CDR3nt: TGTGCCATCAGTGAGTCCACAGGGAGAGGCGAGCAGTACTTC
CDR3aa: CAISESTGRGEQYF

j_gene: TRBJ2-1
v_gene: TRBV19
abundance: few
d_gene: -
CDR3nt: TGTGCCAGTGACGGTAGAGGGAGCTCCTACAATGAGCAGTTCTTC
CDR3aa: CASDGRGSSYNEQFF

j_gene: TRBJ1-6
v_gene: TRBV5-4
abundance: few
d_gene: -
CDR3nt: TGTGCCAGCAGCATGACAGGAAATTCACCCCTCCACTTT
CDR3aa: CASSMTGNSPLHF

j_gene: TRBJ2-7
v_gene: TRBV24-1
abundance: once
d_gene: -
CDR3nt: TGTGCCACCAGTGATCACTCGGGTGAGCGCCACCCCAGCGAGCAGTACTTC
CDR3aa: CATSDHSGERHPSEQYF

j_gene: TRBJ2-5
v_gene: TRBV6-6
abundance: few
d_gene: -
CDR3nt: TGTGCCAGCAGCGCACCGGGGCGAAAGGGGACCCAGTACTTC
CDR3aa: CASSAPGRKGTQYF

j_gene: TRBJ2-7
v_gene: TRBV9
abundance: few
d_gene: -
CDR3nt: TGTGCCAGCAGCGTAGAGGTCAACTCCTACGAGCAGTACTTC
CDR3aa: CASSVEVNSYEQYF

j_gene: TRBJ1-1
v_gene: TRBV10-3
abundance: once
d_gene: -
CDR3nt: TGTGCCATCATGGGGGTCCGGGACACTGAAGCTTTCTTT
CDR3aa: CAIMGVRDTEAFF

j_gene: TRBJ2-2
v_gene: TRBV10-3
abundance: few
d_gene: TRBD1
CDR3nt: TGTGCCATCACAGGGACAGGGGGAGCGACCGGGGAGCTGTTTTTT
CDR3aa: CAITGTGGATGELFF

j_gene: TRBJ2-7
v_gene: TRBV5-1
abundance: -
d_gene: -
CDR3nt: TGCGCCAGCAGCTCACCTTCGAGAGAGCAGTACTTC
CDR3aa: CASSSPSREQYF

j_gene: TRBJ1-5
v_gene: TRBV18
abundance: -
d_gene: TRBD1
CDR3nt: TGTGCCAGCTCACCAGACAGGGAGATGCAGCCCCAGCATTTT
CDR3aa: CASSPDREMQPQHF

j_gene: TRBJ2-3
v_gene: TRBV5-5
abundance: -
d_gene: TRBD2
CDR3nt: TGTGCCAGCAGCTCCCAGCGGGAGGGTCCCGCCCTCTGGTATTTT
CDR3aa: CASSSQREGPALWYF

j_gene: TRBJ2-3
v_gene: TRBV13
abundance: -
d_gene: -
CDR3nt: TGTGCCAGCAGCTTTGGGAGTTACACAGATACGCAGTATTTT
CDR3aa: CASSFGSYTDTQYF

j_gene: TRBJ1-2
v_gene: TRBV12-3/TRBV12-4
abundance: few
d_gene: -
CDR3nt: TGTGCCAGCAATCCGACCGGGGTTGCCCCGGGAGGCTACACCTTC
CDR3aa: CASNPTGVAPGGYTF